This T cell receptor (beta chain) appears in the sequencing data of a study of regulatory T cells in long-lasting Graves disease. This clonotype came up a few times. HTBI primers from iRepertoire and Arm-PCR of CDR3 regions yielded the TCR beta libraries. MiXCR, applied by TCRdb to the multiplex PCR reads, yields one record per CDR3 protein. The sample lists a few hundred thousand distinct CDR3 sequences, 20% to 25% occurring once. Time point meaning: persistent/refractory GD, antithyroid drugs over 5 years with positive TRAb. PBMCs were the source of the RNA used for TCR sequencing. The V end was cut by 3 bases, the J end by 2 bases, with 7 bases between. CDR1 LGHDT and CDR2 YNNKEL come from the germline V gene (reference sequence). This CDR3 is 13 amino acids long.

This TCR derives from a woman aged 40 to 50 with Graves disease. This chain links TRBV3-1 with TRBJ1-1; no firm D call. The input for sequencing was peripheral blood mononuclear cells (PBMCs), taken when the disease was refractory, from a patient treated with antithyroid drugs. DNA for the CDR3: TGTGCCAGCAGCCAGAGTTTAAACACTGAAGCTTTCTTT. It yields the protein CASSQSLNTEAFF.